This TCR beta chain is drawn from a study of T cells in Graves' hyperthyroidism and ophthalmopathy. Study summary: Peripheral blood was obtained at initial diagnosis, preceding any treatment.

PBMCs were derived from about 10 ml fresh peripheral blood. This clonotype was seen many times. The CDR3 regions of TCR beta were amplified from RNA transcripts. The HTBI primer set was used in a first-round RT-PCR of the TCR CDR3. TCRdb fed the multiplex PCR reads into MiXCR, producing one record per CDR3 protein. The sample includes roughly 400,000 distinct CDR3 sequences, roughly 13% of them seen just once. The CDR3 consists of 15 residues. Germline CDR1 and CDR2: LGHDT and YNNKEL (reference sequence). V dropped 6 bases and J dropped 3; count of bases not matched to a gene: 8. The sequenced material came from blood. The J gene is TRBJ2-7, the V gene TRBV3-1, with 10 bases fitting TRBD1. This TCR was recovered from a man in his fifties with Graves' ophthalmopathy. The DNA for the CDR3 is TGTGCCAGCAGACACACCGGGACAGGGGACTACGAGCAGTACTTC. Translating it yields CASRHTGTGDYEQYF.